Below, 15 T cell receptor beta chains from the same sample are listed, as sequenced in a study of shared clonotypes between healthy human individuals (dated by TCRdb to about 2020). Libraries came from the immunoSEQ multiplex PCR assay. As stored in TCRdb, this immuneACCESS dataset retains in-frame rearrangements with V and J assigned. A fraction of the clones does not appear; measured against another copy, unresolved V genes explain less than half of the discrepancy, and the remainder lacks a known reason. Here the sample has about 2 million clones; just under 95% occur a single time. Approximately 1.2% of the sample goes to the ten largest clones. For the CD8 naive samples, CD45RO-negative cells were positively selected for CCR7, yielding a CD45RA+CCR7+ population from which TemRA cells were excluded. The sequencing sample was made of naive CD8+ T cells sorted from blood. Taken with the paper, the label for cell subset or site translates to: CD45RA+CCR7+. The receptors were sampled from a man aged 18 to 30 in good health.

The genes are TRBV27 and TRBJ2-1; the D call may be TRBD1 or TRBD2 (5 bases each). Germline V gene data show CDR1 as MNHEY and CDR2 as SMNVEV (reference sequence). CDR3 size: 16 residues. V dropped 6 bases and J dropped 0 bases, with 15 bases sitting between them. DNA for the CDR3: TGTGCCAGCAGCCCTGGGACGGGAAGCTCCTACAATGAGCAGTTCTTC. Residues: CASSPGTGSSYNEQFF.

The chain is built from TRBV5-1 and TRBJ2-7, with D unresolved. The ends were cut back, 1 base at V and 0 bases at J, with 17 bases in the middle. Germline CDR1 reads SGHRS; CDR2 reads YFSETQ. This CDR3 has 17 amino acids. CDR3 sequence: CASSLRISHLSSYEQYF. The CDR3 coding sequence is TGCGCCAGCAGCTTGCGCATCTCGCACCTGAGCTCCTACGAGCAGTACTTC.

The V and J genes are TRBV11-2 and TRBJ2-7; TRBD1 aligns across 10 bases. Trimming at V came to 5 bases and at J to 0 bases, leaving 4 bases not matched to a gene. Germline lookup yields CDR1 SGHAT and CDR2 FQNNGV. This CDR3 is built from 15 residues. The CDR3 sequence: CASSTWTGGSYEQYF. DNA of the CDR3: TGTGCCAGCAGCACGTGGACAGGGGGCTCCTACGAGCAGTACTTC.

The chain carries TRBV6-5 and TRBJ1-1, with 8 bases identical to TRBD1. The CDR3 extends over 13 amino acids. Germline values: CDR1 MNHEY, CDR2 SVGAGI. Trimming removed 6 bases from V and 8 bases from J; junction bases left unmatched: 8. CDR3 sequence reads: CASRIPGQAEAFF. The CDR3 nucleotides are TGTGCCAGCAGAATTCCGGGACAGGCCGAAGCTTTCTTT.

The chain recombines TRBV7-8 with TRBJ2-5, with D maybe TRBD2 (5 bases). V lost 5 bases to trimming and J lost 4 bases, with 17 bases between them. CDR1 and CDR2 from the germline V gene are SGHVS and FQNEAQ. This CDR3 comprises 15 residues. CDR3 in amino acids: CASSGGMGLPETQYF. For the CDR3, the DNA is TGTGCCAGCAGCGGAGGCATGGGTCTACCAGAGACCCAGTACTTC.

V is TRBV27 and J is TRBJ2-4; 9 nucleotides match TRBD1. CDR1 MNHEY and CDR2 SMNVEV come from the germline V gene (reference sequence). Trimming removed 5 bases from V and 4 bases from J; junction bases left unmatched: 9. The CDR3 totals 16 residues. DNA of the CDR3: TGTGCCAGCAGTCACGGCCCGGGGACAGGGAAAAACATTCAGTACTTC. As protein: CASSHGPGTGKNIQYF.

The chain employs TRBV5-1 and TRBJ2-2; D is uncertain. Germline lookup yields CDR1 SGHRS and CDR2 YFSETQ. The CDR3 runs to 14 residues. V lost 3 bases and J lost 7, with 13 bases in between. The CDR3 DNA is TGCGCCAGCAGCTCAACGCTACGTGTCGGGGAGCTGTTTTTT. Amino acids: CASSSTLRVGELFF.

The chain combines TRBV11-2 with TRBJ2-7, with TRBD1 matching 12 bases. V lost 5 bases to trimming and J lost 7 bases; unmatched junction nucleotides: 9. The length of the CDR3 is 15 residues. Germline CDR1 SGHAT, CDR2 FQNNGV. Here the CDR3 reads CASSPGTGGLGEQYF. In nucleotides, the CDR3 is TGTGCCAGCAGCCCCGGGACAGGGGGCCTGGGTGAGCAGTACTTC.

The chain joins TRBV28 to TRBJ2-7; perhaps TRBD2 as D (6 bases). There are 13 residues in the CDR3. V lost 4 bases and J 5 bases, leaving 12 bases between the germline ends. Germline loops: CDR1 MDHEN, CDR2 SYDVKM. For the CDR3, the DNA is TGTGCCAGCAGTTCCAGGGAGGAAAACGAGCAGTACTTC. Its protein is CASSSREENEQYF.

V gene TRBV14 combines with J gene TRBJ1-2; tentative D call: TRBD1 (6 bases). This CDR3 has 15 residues. V was trimmed by 0 bases and J by 2 bases, leaving 10 bases between them. Looked up from germline, CDR1 is SGHDN and CDR2 is FVKESK. Here the CDR3 DNA reads TGTGCCAGCAGCCAAGATAGGGGGGCGAACTATGGCTACACCTTC. Translation: CASSQDRGANYGYTF. Full variable domain (remainder filled in from reference TRBV14 and TRBJ1-2): EAGVTQFPSHSVIEKGQTVTLRCDPISGHDNLYWYRRVMGKEIKFLLHFVKESKQDESGMPNNRFLAERTGGTYSTLKVQPAELEDSGVYFCASSQDRGANYGYTFGSGTRLTVV.

The gene calls are TRBV13 and TRBJ1-1; D might be TRBD1 (5 bases). The CDR3 runs 14 residues. The germline V gene has CDR1 PRHDT and CDR2 FYEKMQ (reference sequence). Trimming removed 3 bases at V and 5 bases at J, with 13 bases between. CDR3 region: CASSFGRGRTEAFF. CDR3 in DNA: TGTGCCAGCAGCTTCGGGCGGGGCAGGACTGAAGCTTTCTTT.

CDR3 coding DNA: TGTGCCAGCAGCCTCGGGCTAGCGGCCGAGCAGTACTTC. Translating gives CASSLGLAAEQYF. The V and J genes are TRBV7-6 and TRBJ2-7; TRBD2 matches 7 bases. Losses at the gene ends were 5 bases for V and 6 bases for J; bases not matched to a gene: 7. There are 13 residues in the CDR3. Per the germline V gene, CDR1 is SGHVS and CDR2 is FNYEAQ.

This clone was found once. V is TRBV27 and J is TRBJ2-3, with 9 bases fitting TRBD1. CDR1 and CDR2 from the germline V gene are MNHEY and SMNVEV (reference sequence). The CDR3 has 17 residues. With 6 bases clipped from V and 0 bases from J, the junction kept 10 bases outside the gene matches. The CDR3 sequence is CASRDRGHGASTDTQYF. The CDR3 coding sequence is TGTGCCAGCAGGGACAGGGGCCATGGGGCTAGCACAGATACGCAGTATTTT.

V gene TRBV29-1 combines with J gene TRBJ2-3; 8 bases match TRBD1. Germline lookup yields CDR1 SQVTM and CDR2 ANQGSEA. J gave up 7 bases and V 7 bases, and 10 bases lay outside the gene matches. The CDR3 is 13 residues long. The CDR3 DNA reads TGCAGCGCCCCAGGGGGCGGCGAAAATACGCAGTATTTT. Amino acids: CSAPGGGENTQYF.

V is TRBV7-6 and J is TRBJ1-2, with D possibly being TRBD1 (5 bases). V was trimmed by 5 bases and J by 5 bases, leaving 12 bases between them. In germline, CDR1 is SGHVS, CDR2 FNYEAQ. This CDR3 has 13 residues. The CDR3 sequence is CASSPNGGYGYTF. The DNA of the CDR3 is TGTGCCAGCAGCCCTAACGGGGGGTATGGCTACACCTTC.